Below are 21 T cell receptor beta chains sequenced from a single sample in a study of blood T cell repertoires in COVID-19. The repertoire was sequenced with immunoSEQ multiplex PCR; TCRdb's copy has only in-frame clones and lacks some. Of over 95,000 clones listed, more than 65% were seen once; the top ten hold about 1.4%. Sequenced sample: peripheral blood. These receptors were obtained from a man aged 45 to 65 with acute or convalescent COVID-19.

The genes are TRBV5-1 and TRBJ1-6, with TRBD1 matching 7 bases. With V trimmed by 5 bases and J by 10 bases, 9 bases remained unmatched. The CDR3 is 14 amino acids. Germline CDR1 is SGHRS and CDR2 is YFSETQ. The CDR3 loop reads CASREQGKESPLHF. The CDR3 DNA sequence: TGCGCCAGCAGGGAACAGGGGAAGGAATCACCCCTCCACTTT.

This clone has just a few counts. The CDR3 DNA is TGTGCCAGTACTCGGCAGGCCTACTCTGGAAACACCATATATTTT. Translation: CASTRQAYSGNTIYF. This chain joins TRBV19 and TRBJ1-3; D remains unclear. Trimming cost V 7 bases and J 0 bases, with 13 bases left between them. The V gene's germline CDR1 is LNHDA and CDR2 SQIVND (reference sequence). The CDR3 length is 15 residues.

The chain recombines TRBV9 with TRBJ2-3, with 13 bases lining up with TRBD2. Trimming cost V 4 bases and J 6 bases; bases outside gene matches: 2. This CDR3 has 14 residues. From germline, CDR1 is SGDLS and CDR2 YYNGEE. CDR3 amino acids: CASSLTSGGDTQYF. The CDR3 DNA follows: TGTGCCAGCAGCTTGACTAGCGGGGGGGATACGCAGTATTTT.

The chain joins TRBV28 to TRBJ1-3, with no clear D. Trimming left V 3 bases short and J 0 bases short, with 15 bases between. This CDR3 is 17 amino acids long. The V gene's germline CDR1 is MDHEN and CDR2 SYDVKM. DNA of the CDR3: TGTGCCAGCAGTTTTTTTATGGTCAGATCCTCTGGAAACACCATATATTTT. Translation gives CASSFFMVRSSGNTIYF.

V and J are TRBV7-8 and TRBJ2-5, with 7 nucleotides matching TRBD1. The CDR3 runs to 15 residues. Germline V gene sequence: CDR1 SGHVS, CDR2 FQNEAQ. With 5 bases clipped from V and 1 base from J, the junction kept 7 bases outside the gene matches. The CDR3: CASSAEQGPQETQYF. The CDR3 bases are TGTGCCAGCAGCGCAGAACAGGGGCCCCAAGAGACCCAGTACTTC. The complete variable domain, with remaining parts taken from reference TRBV7-8 and TRBJ2-5, reads GAGVSQSPRYKVAKRGQDVALRCDPISGHVSLFWYQQALGQGPEFLTYFQNEAQLDKSGLPSDRFFAERPEGSVSTLKIQRTQQEDSAVYLCASSAEQGPQETQYFGPGTRLLVL.

The rearrangement uses TRBV2 and TRBJ1-5; a possible D gene is TRBD1 (6 bases). CDR3 length: 17 amino acids. In germline, CDR1 is SNHLY, CDR2 FYNNEI. V was clipped by 1 base and J by 6 bases, with 19 bases between them. CDR3 loop: CASSEVTFDRLSQPQHF. The CDR3 coding sequence is TGTGCCAGCAGTGAAGTCACTTTTGACAGGCTGAGTCAGCCCCAGCATTTT.

This chain connects TRBV12-5 to TRBJ1-3; D is perhaps TRBD1 (6 bases). V was pared by 2 bases and J by 0 bases, with 8 bases between. The germline V gene encodes CDR1 LGHNT and CDR2 FRNRAP. The CDR3 has 15 amino acids. CDR3 in amino acids: CASGLRDNSGNTIYF. In DNA form, the CDR3 reads TGTGCTAGTGGTTTGCGGGACAACTCTGGAAACACCATATATTTT.

The rearrangement joins TRBV5-5 to TRBJ1-4; D is possibly TRBD1 (6 bases). The CDR3 is made up of 15 amino acids. CDR1 SGHKS and CDR2 YYEKEE come from the germline V gene (reference sequence). V was cut by 5 bases and J by 7 bases, with 18 bases left in between. The CDR3 bases are TGTGCCAGCAGGTTGACCGGGACAAGCTTTGAAAAACTGTTTTTT. Encoded protein: CASRLTGTSFEKLFF.

The chain employs TRBV9 and TRBJ1-6, with TRBD1 matching over 8 bases. Germline CDR1 and CDR2: SGDLS and YYNGEE. CDR3 length equals 14 residues. With V trimmed by 2 bases and J by 5 bases, 0 bases remained unmatched. The CDR3 nucleotides are TGTGCCAGCAGCGTGACAGGGGATAATTCACCCCTCCACTTT. It encodes CASSVTGDNSPLHF.

The gene calls are TRBV5-6 and TRBJ1-5; D not certain. Trimming pared 1 base from V and 11 bases from J, leaving 16 bases between. Germline lookup yields CDR1 SGHDT and CDR2 YYEEEE. CDR3 size: 14 residues. The CDR3 region has the DNA TGTGCCAGCAGCTTGAGTCTGGTCAGTTGGTCCCAGCATTTT. Protein product: CASSLSLVSWSQHF. The entire variable domain, with the rest obtained from reference TRBV5-6 and TRBJ1-5, is as follows: DAGVTQSPTHLIKTRGQQVTLRCSPKSGHDTVSWYQQALGQGPQFIFQYYEEEERQRGNFPDRFSGHQFPNYSSELNVNALLLGDSALYLCASSLSLVSWSQHFGDGTRLSIL.

V usage is TRBV28 and J usage is TRBJ1-2; 8 nucleotides line up with TRBD1. CDR1 and CDR2 (germline): MDHEN, SYDVKM. With V trimmed by 1 base and J by 7 bases, 11 bases remained unmatched. The CDR3 runs to 16 residues. CDR3 sequence: CASSLSPAGGVGGYTF. CDR3 in DNA: TGTGCCAGCAGTTTATCCCCCGCAGGGGGCGTAGGTGGCTACACCTTC.

The genes are TRBV4-1 and TRBJ1-3; maybe TRBD1 (5 bases). CDR1 and CDR2 from the germline V gene are MGHRA and YSYEKL. CDR3 length equals 16 residues. Trimming removed 3 bases at V and 1 base at J, with 13 bases between. The CDR3 nucleotides are TGCGCCAGCAGCCATCCCGGCGGGGGATCTGGAAACACCATATATTTT. It specifies CASSHPGGGSGNTIYF.

As concerns this clone: Mismatch with germline at one junction end may stem from a read error. This chain links TRBV29-1 with TRBJ2-3; 8 bases are shared with TRBD1. The germline CDR1 and CDR2 sequences are SQVTM and ANQGSEA. The CDR3 extends over 14 amino acids. The CDR3 is CSVEGTGATDTQYF. The CDR3 DNA reads as TGCAGCGTAGAAGGGACAGGAGCGACAGATACGCAGTATTTT.

The V gene is TRBV2, the J gene TRBJ1-5, with D tentatively TRBD1 (5 bases). Trimming pared 7 bases from V and 3 bases from J, leaving 13 bases between. CDR1 and CDR2 from the germline V gene are SNHLY and FYNNEI. This CDR3 is built from 14 residues. In DNA, the CDR3 is TGTGCCAGCATGAATCGGGGGTCCAATCAGCCCCAGCATTTT. Protein sequence: CASMNRGSNQPQHF.

The chain couples TRBV12-3 or TRBV12-4 to TRBJ1-4; D uncertain. This CDR3 contains 13 residues. V gave up 6 bases and J gave up 3 bases, with 8 bases separating them. The CDR3 DNA follows: TGTGCCAGCAGCGGGATTCCTAATGAAAAACTGTTTTTT. It specifies CASSGIPNEKLFF.

The chain couples TRBV3-1 (or the pseudogene TRBV3-2) to TRBJ2-6, with 7 bases fitting TRBD2. In germline, CDR1 is LGHDT, CDR2 YNNKEL (reference sequence). The CDR3 runs to 16 residues. V lost 1 base to trimming and J lost 8 bases; unmatched junction nucleotides: 8. DNA for the CDR3: TGTGCCAGCAGCCAAGCCGGGGGGAGAGGGACCAACGTCCTGACTTTC. Amino acid sequence: CASSQAGGRGTNVLTF.

The CDR3, as DNA: TGTGCCAGCAGCAGCAGGGGGGAGTTTGAAAAACTGTTTTTT. It is translated as CASSSRGEFEKLFF. The rearrangement joins TRBV9 to TRBJ1-4, with 7 bases matching TRBD1. This CDR3 region has 14 residues. Unmatched junction bases numbered 7, after V lost 4 bases and J lost 7 bases. From germline, CDR1 is SGDLS and CDR2 YYNGEE.

The chain has TRBV4-1 and TRBJ1-3; a weak D match, TRBD1 (6 bases). Germline CDR1 is MGHRA and CDR2 is YSYEKL. Trimming shortened V by 4 bases and J by 0 bases, and 16 bases separated the two germline ends. The CDR3 is made up of 17 amino acids. CDR3 in amino acids: CASSRETGFFSGNTIYF. The CDR3 DNA is TGCGCCAGCAGCCGAGAGACAGGTTTTTTCTCTGGAAACACCATATATTTT.

The chain employs TRBV6-6 and TRBJ1-5; no clear D. The CDR3 has 14 amino acids. Germline CDR1 and CDR2: MNHNY and SVGAGI (reference sequence). The ends were cut back, 2 bases at V and 3 bases at J, with 8 bases in the middle. The CDR3 loop is CASSYPGNNQPQHF. As DNA, the CDR3 is TGTGCCAGCAGTTACCCGGGGAACAATCAGCCCCAGCATTTT.

The rearrangement joins TRBV5-5 to TRBJ2-7; TRBD1 agrees at 9 bases. Germline V CDR1 and CDR2: SGHKS, YYEKEE (reference sequence). The CDR3 has 15 amino acids. Trimming removed 4 bases from V and 3 bases from J; junction bases left unmatched: 8. The DNA for the CDR3 is TGTGCCAGCAGCGTCCGGGACAGGGCGGTCTACGAGCAGTACGTC. Translation: CASSVRDRAVYEQYV.

The CDR3 loop reads CAIQRGIGTEAFF. The CDR3 region has the DNA TGTGCCATCCAAAGGGGTATAGGCACTGAAGCTTTCTTT. The chain links TRBV6-6 to TRBJ1-1, with D perhaps TRBD1 (5 bases). With 10 bases removed from V and 4 bases from J, the gap between germline ends came to 16 bases. This CDR3 region has 13 residues. Germline values: CDR1 MNHNY, CDR2 SVGAGI (reference sequence).